Listed below are T cell receptor beta chains from one sample, sequenced in a study of HIV-infected patients and healthy controls. TCRdb called the 5' RACE reads again in MiXCR, with one record for every CDR3 protein. The sample records approximately 67,000 distinct CDR3 sequences, about a sixth being singletons. Sample: CD4+ T cells from blood. The receptors come from a human donor in good health. The CDR3 runs from the conserved cysteine through the conserved F or W. A D gene is named only where the DNA matches it firmly. Size is omitted from some rows. Given values are once, few, many or a class for expanded clones.

V gene: TRBV20-1
J gene: TRBJ2-7
D gene: NA
clone size: many
CDR3 protein: CSASRDYEQYF
CDR3 DNA: TGCAGTGCTAGTCGAGACTACGAGCAGTACTTC

V gene: TRBV5-5
J gene: TRBJ2-5
D gene: NA
clone size: few
CDR3 protein: CASSLALREMETQYF
CDR3 DNA: TGTGCCAGCAGCTTGGCCCTGAGGGAGATGGAGACCCAGTACTTC

V gene: TRBV29-1
J gene: TRBJ2-1
D gene: TRBD1
clone size: few
CDR3 protein: CSVMTGVANEQFF
CDR3 DNA: TGCAGCGTCATGACAGGGGTTGCGAATGAGCAGTTCTTC

V gene: TRBV28
J gene: TRBJ1-5
D gene: NA
clone size: many
CDR3 protein: CASSKTLGNQPQHF
CDR3 DNA: TGTGCCAGCAGTAAAACTTTGGGGAATCAGCCCCAGCATTTT

V gene: TRBV20-1
J gene: TRBJ2-1
D gene: TRBD2
clone size: NA
CDR3 protein: CSAMKTSGRRNEQFF
CDR3 DNA: TGCAGTGCTATGAAGACTAGCGGGAGGCGCAATGAGCAGTTCTTC

V gene: TRBV20-1
J gene: TRBJ2-1
D gene: TRBD2
clone size: NA
CDR3 protein: CSARGLAGYNEQFF
CDR3 DNA: TGCAGTGCTAGAGGACTAGCGGGCTACAATGAGCAGTTCTTC

V gene: TRBV25-1
J gene: TRBJ2-7
D gene: TRBD1
clone size: many
CDR3 protein: CASSRTGKAYEQYF
CDR3 DNA: TGTGCCAGCAGTCGGACAGGGAAGGCCTACGAGCAGTACTTC

V gene: TRBV20-1
J gene: TRBJ1-6
D gene: NA
clone size: few
CDR3 protein: CSAMGGNSPLHF
CDR3 DNA: TGCAGTGCTATGGGGGGAAATTCACCCCTCCACTTT

V gene: TRBV19
J gene: TRBJ2-3
D gene: TRBD1
clone size: NA
CDR3 protein: CASMLHGQGTDTQYF
CDR3 DNA: TGTGCCAGTATGTTACACGGACAGGGCACAGATACGCAGTATTTT

V gene: TRBV27
J gene: TRBJ1-2
D gene: NA
clone size: few
CDR3 protein: CASRGQGRGGYTF
CDR3 DNA: TGTGCCAGCAGAGGCCAGGGGAGGGGTGGCTACACCTTC

V gene: TRBV7-9
J gene: TRBJ2-3
D gene: NA
clone size: once
CDR3 protein: CASNPGDVFGDTQYF
CDR3 DNA: TGTGCCAGCAATCCGGGGGATGTTTTTGGAGATACGCAGTATTTT

V gene: TRBV29-1
J gene: TRBJ2-1
D gene: TRBD2
clone size: NA
CDR3 protein: CSVDTSGGYNEQFF
CDR3 DNA: TGCAGCGTGGACACTAGCGGGGGTTACAATGAGCAGTTCTTC

V gene: TRBV5-6
J gene: TRBJ1-5
D gene: NA
clone size: NA
CDR3 protein: CASSFLSGDQPQHF
CDR3 DNA: TGTGCCAGCAGCTTTTTATCGGGGGATCAGCCCCAGCATTTT

V gene: TRBV14
J gene: TRBJ1-1
D gene: NA
clone size: NA
CDR3 protein: CASSQDGTGTTEAFF
CDR3 DNA: TGTGCCAGCAGCCAAGACGGTACAGGTACCACTGAAGCTTTCTTT

V gene: TRBV7-8
J gene: TRBJ1-1
D gene: NA
clone size: few
CDR3 protein: CASRSEWSGTEAFF
CDR3 DNA: TGTGCCAGCAGGAGCGAGTGGTCGGGCACTGAAGCTTTCTTT

V gene: TRBV6-1
J gene: TRBJ2-7
D gene: NA
clone size: NA
CDR3 protein: CASSDPSASSYEQYF
CDR3 DNA: TGTGCCAGCAGTGACCCTAGCGCCAGCTCCTACGAGCAGTACTTC

V gene: TRBV23-1
J gene: TRBJ1-1
D gene: NA
clone size: NA
CDR3 protein: CASSQIGGTEAFF
CDR3 DNA: TGCGCCAGCAGTCAGATAGGAGGGACTGAAGCTTTCTTT

V gene: TRBV29-1
J gene: TRBJ2-2
D gene: NA
clone size: few
CDR3 protein: CSVDITNTGELFF
CDR3 DNA: TGCAGCGTTGACATAACGAACACCGGGGAGCTGTTTTTT

V gene: TRBV11-2
J gene: TRBJ1-5
D gene: TRBD1
clone size: many
CDR3 protein: CASSEGTGLYQPQHF
CDR3 DNA: TGTGCCAGCAGCGAGGGGACAGGGTTATATCAGCCCCAGCATTTT

V gene: TRBV7-2
J gene: TRBJ2-3
D gene: NA
clone size: many
CDR3 protein: CASSLALSDTQYF
CDR3 DNA: TGTGCCAGCAGCTTAGCGCTATCAGATACGCAGTATTTT

V gene: TRBV3-1
J gene: TRBJ1-6
D gene: NA
clone size: NA
CDR3 protein: CASSLDRSSYNSPLHF
CDR3 DNA: TGTGCCAGCAGCCTTGACAGGAGCTCCTATAATTCACCCCTCCACTTT

V gene: TRBV15
J gene: TRBJ1-1
D gene: NA
clone size: many
CDR3 protein: CATSREKGNTEAFF
CDR3 DNA: TGTGCCACCAGCAGAGAAAAGGGGAACACTGAAGCTTTCTTT